The subject of this entry is one TCR beta chain. Its antigen specificity is not known. Base qualities are not at hand, and no much larger clone is one base apart. V trim: 5 bases; J trim: 6 bases; unmatched bases: 17. CDR1 and CDR2, looked up from the germline V gene (reference sequence), are MNHEY and SMNVEV. The CDR3 starts with the cysteine, ends with the phenylalanine, and has 18 residues. The read is trimmed to its CDR3 DNA, 54 bases read in frame from base 1. These data are taken from a study of cytomegalovirus exposure and HLA in healthy donors (dated 2017 in TCRdb). Notes on the research overall: According to an earlier analysis of 587 of the donors, roughly 180 million T cells yielded 117 million unique TCR beta sequences and 250 to 350 Gb of sequence data. Four or five DR-DQ haplotypes were handled as single units for association and clustering, since linkage in the cohort was strong. The study used immunosequencing to profile the T cell repertoires of some 600 subjects and linked those repertoires to cytomegalovirus serostatus. Every discovery cohort repertoire had been produced on one sequencing platform. An earlier analysis of roughly 600 of the donors used high-throughput TCR beta sequencing to judge whether each TCR beta V gene segment behaved as functional or pseudogenic. A later genetic analysis took genome-wide SNP genotypes for about 55% of the 666 donors and used that subset as a discovery cohort. Alongside the repertoire data, information on donor age, sex, ethnicity and CMV serostatus was compiled. Among under 450 genotyped donors of the cohort, an average of about 240,000 unique TCR beta nucleotide sequences were sequenced per donor, around 18% of them non-productive. The study aimed to test whether signatures of past pathogen exposure could be identified by cataloging public T cell receptors. A later analysis re-examined previously published TCR beta repertoires from over 500 donors and added high-resolution HLA genotyping to investigate patterns of TCR occurrence. HLA typing covered class I and class II loci at four-digit resolution. The number of donors typed differed by locus, with about 629-640 for A, B, C, DRB1 and DQB1, 522 for DQA1, over 600 for DPA1, and around 460 for DPB1. About 280 gigabases of sequencing data and around 85 million unique TCR sequences made up an early release that covered some 640 HLA-typed donors. Of the 398 genotyped donors, approximately 81% were placed in the genetic ancestry cluster associated with self-reported Caucasian donors. To predict cytomegalovirus infection status, the study combined high-throughput TCR immunosequencing, statistical association of individual TCRs with disease status, and machine learning. Rather than using new phenotypic data, the later analysis identified candidate immune exposures from TCR beta sequences and from how often those sequences occurred across donors. In addition to the first cohort of around 670 subjects, a separate validation cohort of 130 or so different subjects was used. Summary of the overall study and its limitations: Most CMV-associated TCR beta chains appeared to be HLA-restricted in a later analysis, and the HLA associations seemed to be driven largely by CMV exposure. While some public TCRs were present in many individuals, most TCR sequences turned up only very rarely across donors. Several of the top co-occurrence clusters appeared to be linked to parvovirus B19, influenza, CMV and Epstein-Barr virus, according to a later analysis. Some IMGT-functional V segments, including TRBV6-2 and TRBV6-3, could not be distinguished by the 87-base-pair reads and were therefore excluded. An earlier analysis of roughly 570 of the donors showed that most TCR beta V segments appeared in productive rearrangements either about 87% or about 30% of the time, which broadly matched IMGT annotations. When HLA alleles, especially DR and DQ, strongly co-occurred, attributing TCR associations to individual alleles was difficult. In the study, around 160 TCR beta chains were listed as associated with cytomegalovirus. The authors suggested that the approach could potentially be generalized to other disease states and immunological phenotypes. In vitro tests confirmed that a few of the cytomegalovirus-associated TCR beta chains recognize cytomegalovirus antigens. Only TCR beta chains were sequenced in this cohort, and the absence of alpha or paired-chain data limited detectable features. A group of highly shared sequence variants was considered likely to be a technical artifact of the sequencing pipeline. In a later analysis, the rate of TCR association differed among HLA loci, with DRB1 alleles having the most associated TCRs and HLA-C alleles having the fewest. A later analysis associated 15,000 to 20,000 TCR beta sequences with specific HLA alleles at a false discovery rate of 0.05. The presence/absence analyses assumed that sequencing depth was roughly uniform across donors, and that assumption may not be true. A later genetic analysis reported fewer N-insertions in productive TCRs among donors in an Asian-associated ancestry cluster than the roughly 700-donor mean. For the cohort, immune exposure information was limited to CMV serostatus. Linkage disequilibrium might explain the correlated functional status among segregating V segments, but an unknown experimental factor could not be excluded. A later genetic analysis associated a missense DCLRE1C variant with V-gene and J-gene trimming of TCR beta chains, and an independent cohort replicated the association. A further reported finding was that TCR beta sequences accurately predicted the HLA-A and HLA-B alleles for most subjects in the first cohort. The classifier was reported to diagnose cytomegalovirus status with high specificity and sensitivity in both the original and validation cohorts. About 15 rarely observed V segments, including chromosome 9 orphons, were excluded from the earlier analysis of a few hundred of the donors because counts were too low. HLA typing was unavailable for some donors at each locus, so association tests used only the typed subset. In a later analysis, HLA-associated TCR beta chains showed more clonal expansion and lower generation probabilities than non-associated chains that were equally common.

Receptor amplification or capture employed the immunoSEQ multiplex PCR assay. A mixture of 60 forward primers for TCR Vbeta segments and 13 reverse primers for TCR Jbeta segments was used in the multiplex PCR. A multiplex PCR assay on genomic DNA amplified the CDR3 region of rearranged TCR beta genes. On the Illumina HiSeq System, the amplified TCR beta libraries were sequenced as 87-base-pair reads. In the source study's methods: A later analysis tallied around 82 million unique TCR beta chains across the 666 repertoires, and some 10 million of those chains were shared by two or more donors. Raw reads were error-corrected and collapsed into unique sequences by a nearest-neighbor algorithm in which closely related sequences were merged to remove PCR and sequencing errors. To assign V, D and J gene segments, CDR3 sequences were aligned to IMGT reference sequences. For a sequence to be retained, a match of at least six nucleotides was required to both a V gene segment and a J gene segment. Rearrangements were called productive when the CDR3 lacked stop codons and stayed in frame with V and J; all others were non-productive. Following IMGT convention, CDR3 was defined as the stretch from the second conserved V-encoded cysteine up to the conserved J-encoded phenylalanine. The earlier analysis of approximately 590 of the donors excluded any sequence lacking an unambiguous match to a single V gene segment. An earlier analysis of 587 of the donors classified V segments as functional when productive rearrangements were above 56.7% and as segregating when the standard deviation between donors was above 5%. A statistical classification framework was developed to diagnose cytomegalovirus status using the catalog of TCR beta chain sequences. A later analysis assigned V and J genes by comparing TCR nucleotide sequences with IMGT/GENE-DB human TR gene sequences. A later analysis assigned CDR3 sequences and most-parsimonious VDJ recombination scenarios with the TCRdist pipeline. In a later analysis, every TCR beta chain was defined by the combination of its CDR3 amino acid sequence and its V-gene family, and reads without a unique V-gene family were dropped. To address suspected cross-contamination and a sequencing artifact, a later analysis removed several hundred highly shared, low-generation-probability nucleotide sequences. A later analysis calculated a clonal expansion index for each public chain from normalized within-repertoire ranks of inferred template counts. A later analysis computed generation probabilities with a VDJ recombination model fitted to out-of-frame rearrangements, and checked the results against IGoR. In a later analysis, TCR-TCR, TCR-HLA and TCR-CMV co-occurrence was scored with hypergeometric tests, and a repertoire-size bias correction was applied to TCR pairs. A later analysis estimated false discovery rates by permuting HLA or CMV assignments 20 times. In a later analysis, co-occurring TCRs were grouped using DBSCAN, with TCRdist sequence similarity added in when clustering inside HLA-allele-positive subsets. Repertoires with fewer than 30,000 or more than 120,000 public chains were left out of co-occurrence clustering, as were a handful of repertoires with anomalous nucleotide sharing. TCRdb holds this immuneACCESS table with in-frame rearrangements only. Some clones are missing; in checked studies, unresolved V genes explain under half, and the rest has no known cause. The V and J calls and clone size come from that table; D and trimming were worked out from the DNA. The sample yields approximately 170,000 clones; roughly 85% were counted once. The ten top clones hold roughly 9.7% of the sample.

The cohort was made up of 500 to 800 healthy bone marrow donors. Cohort members were all nominally healthy when sampled, although unrecorded immune exposures were likely present. The donor tested CMV seropositive and was one of the 289 seropositive cohort members. A peripheral blood sample was collected from each donor, and TCR beta sequencing was performed on peripheral blood mononuclear cells. Genomic DNA extraction from the blood cell samples was performed with the Qiagen DNeasy Blood Extraction Kit. Sequenced sample: PBMCs. The sequence was collected from a man younger than 30 in good health and CMV-seropositive. The sequence links TRBV27 to TRBJ2-2, with 8 middle bases fitting TRBD1. Here the CDR3 is given as CASSTGGFLQQRPGELFF. The DNA sequence is given as TGTGCCAGCAGTACAGGGGGTTTCTTACAGCAACGCCCCGGGGAGCTGTTTTTT.